Listed below are T cell receptor beta chains from one sample, sequenced in a study of lymphopenia after photon versus proton radiotherapy. Measured with immunoSEQ multiplex PCR; TCRdb has only the in-frame clones, and not every one. This table holds under 70,000 clones, 80% to 95% found once. The sample here was peripheral blood, taken from a patient treated with photon-based radiotherapy. The source of these receptors is a woman aged 40 to 50 with cholangiocarcinoma. The CDR3 runs from the conserved cysteine through the conserved F or W. A D gene is named only where the DNA matches it firmly. The size entry is marked missing in some rows and otherwise reads once, few, many or a size class.

V gene	J gene	D gene	clone size	CDR3 protein	CDR3 DNA
TRBV13	TRBJ2-7	-	-	CASSFQGSEQYF	TGTGCCAGCAGCTTCCAGGGGAGCGAGCAGTACTTC
TRBV7-9	TRBJ2-3	-	-	CASSLGRGRTDTQYF	TGTGCCAGCAGCTTAGGCAGGGGAAGAACAGATACGCAGTATTTT
TRBV10-1	TRBJ1-1	-	-	CASSESAGQDTEAFF	TGCGCCAGCAGTGAGTCGGCAGGGCAGGACACTGAAGCTTTCTTT
TRBV6-6	TRBJ1-2	TRBD1	-	CASKEGDSRPYGYTF	TGTGCCAGTAAGGAGGGGGACAGTAGACCTTATGGCTACACCTTC
TRBV27	TRBJ2-7	TRBD2	-	CASSSRGDSYEQYF	TGTGCCAGCAGTTCTCGGGGGGACTCCTACGAGCAGTACTTC
TRBV9	TRBJ2-7	-	once	CASSVGDGNYEQYF	TGTGCCAGCAGCGTAGGGGACGGCAACTACGAGCAGTACTTC
TRBV2	TRBJ1-1	-	-	CASSELAEGLNTEAFF	TGTGCCAGCAGTGAATTGGCCGAGGGGTTGAACACTGAAGCTTTCTTT
TRBV7-6	TRBJ2-7	TRBD2	-	CASSLQREGVYGPYEQYF	TGTGCCAGCAGCTTGCAGCGGGAGGGGGTTTATGGTCCCTACGAGCAGTACTTC
TRBV7-9	TRBJ1-2	-	-	CASSLEGTQGYTF	TGTGCCAGCAGCTTAGAAGGGACTCAGGGGTACACCTTC
TRBV9	TRBJ2-3	TRBD1	-	CASSVGTGADTQYF	TGTGCCAGCAGCGTAGGGACAGGGGCAGATACGCAGTATTTT
TRBV10-3	TRBJ2-7	TRBD2	-	CAISESSLLLSGETYEQYF	TGTGCCATCAGTGAGTCTTCCCTCCTCCTTAGCGGGGAGACCTACGAGCAGTACTTC
TRBV19	TRBJ2-3	-	-	CATRGGTDTQYF	TGTGCCACCCGGGGTGGGACAGATACGCAGTATTTT
TRBV25-1	TRBJ1-3	-	-	CASSARKGDGNTIYF	TGTGCCAGCAGTGCGCGAAAGGGCGATGGAAACACCATATATTTT
TRBV27	TRBJ1-1	-	-	CASSLSLRGTEAFF	TGTGCCAGCAGTTTATCGTTAAGGGGCACTGAAGCTTTCTTT
TRBV28	TRBJ1-5	TRBD1	once	CASSQGGARNQPQHF	TGTGCCAGCAGCCAGGGGGGCGCCCGCAATCAGCCCCAGCATTTT
TRBV7-9	TRBJ1-3	-	once	CASSPSGRNSGNTIYF	TGTGCCAGCAGCCCTTCGGGGCGGAACTCTGGAAACACCATATATTTT
TRBV5-4	TRBJ1-1	-	-	CASSFIRAGDTEAFF	TGTGCCAGCAGCTTCATCAGGGCAGGGGACACTGAAGCTTTCTTT
TRBV30	TRBJ2-3	-	-	CAWARTDTQYF	TGTGCCTGGGCTAGGACAGATACGCAGTATTTT
TRBV27	TRBJ2-6	-	-	CASSSTYSGANVLTF	TGTGCCAGCAGTTCGACCTACTCTGGGGCCAACGTCCTGACTTTC
TRBV7-9	TRBJ1-1	TRBD1	-	CASYSGGNAEAFF	TGTGCCAGCTACTCAGGGGGGAATGCTGAAGCTTTCTTT
TRBV2	TRBJ2-3	TRBD2	-	CASPLAGLTDTQYF	TGTGCCAGCCCCCTAGCGGGACTCACAGATACGCAGTATTTT
TRBV5-4	TRBJ1-4	-	-	CASSFQGVEKLFF	TGTGCCAGCAGCTTTCAGGGTGTGGAAAAACTGTTTTTT
TRBV7-2	TRBJ2-7	-	-	CASSLERAMPYEQYF	TGTGCCAGCAGCTTAGAGCGGGCCATGCCCTACGAGCAGTACTTC
TRBV19	TRBJ2-3	-	-	CASSIPSTDTQYF	TGTGCCAGTAGTATCCCTAGCACAGATACGCAGTATTTT